This T cell receptor beta chain stems from a study of CD8 T cells in ankylosing spondylitis. Points from the study as a whole: Researchers reportedly found disease-linked clones significantly enriched in matched ankylosing spondylitis synovial fluid. Both synovial fluid and blood in reactive arthritis had previously been reported to carry some motif variants.

The CDR3 sequence is 13 residues long. Trimming cost V 6 bases and J 5 bases, with 13 bases left between them. This clonotype appeared a few times. Antigen unknown. TCRdb reanalysed the 5' RACE reads using MiXCR and keeps one entry per CDR3 protein. The top ten hold approximately 1% of the sample, which has fewer than 400,000 distinct CDR3 sequences, over 12% seen once. The chain employs TRBV12-3 or TRBV12-4 and TRBJ1-1; D remains unclear. The TCR comes from a male donor with ankylosing spondylitis or in good health (not recorded which). The source material was blood, either unsorted or a sorted T cell fraction (not recorded which). This CDR3 is CASSPSESTEAFF. The CDR3, as DNA: TGTGCCAGCAGCCCTTCGGAGAGTACTGAAGCTTTCTTT.